Below, 31 T cell receptor beta chains from the same sample are listed, as sequenced in a study of T cell repertoires in cytomegalovirus infection. Antigen specificity for these receptors is unknown. TCRdb re-called the reads with MiXCR, one entry per CDR3 protein. Altogether around 900,000 distinct CDR3 sequences are present, around 32% being singletons, with the ten largest covering about an eighth. The sample consisted of cultured CD8+ T cells from PBMCs, taken from culture after CMV antigen stimulation. These receptor sequences come from a human donor in good health (CMV status not recorded). Some clones in this sample may be carry-over from other donors' samples.

The genes are TRBV5-1 and TRBJ2-4; 9 nucleotides align to TRBD2. J gave up 0 bases and V 0 bases, and 4 bases lay outside the gene matches. CDR3 length: 17 residues. Germline values: CDR1 SGHRS, CDR2 YFSETQ. CDR3 region: CASSLVLAGEAKNIQYF. CDR3 nucleotide sequence: TGCGCCAGCAGCTTGGTATTAGCGGGAGAAGCCAAAAACATTCAGTACTTC.

The V gene is TRBV27, the J gene TRBJ2-1, with a possible D match to TRBD2 (6 bases). V was clipped by 2 bases and J by 2 bases, with 16 bases between them. The germline V gene has CDR1 MNHEY and CDR2 SMNVEV (reference sequence). The CDR3 length is 17 residues. CDR3 amino acids: CASSLPRAGRTYNEQFF. CDR3 nucleotide sequence: TGTGCCAGCAGTTTACCGCGAGCGGGCCGGACCTACAATGAGCAGTTCTTC.

The sample holds a few counts of this clonotype. The chain recombines TRBV27 with TRBJ2-3, with TRBD1 as a possible D gene (5 bases). The germline V gene has CDR1 MNHEY and CDR2 SMNVEV (reference sequence). This CDR3 has 16 residues. V shed 2 bases and J shed 2 bases, with 14 bases lying between them. This CDR3 reads CASSLTRIGHTDTQYF. As DNA, the CDR3 is TGTGCCAGCAGTTTAACCCGAATAGGACACACAGATACGCAGTATTTT.

The chain is built from TRBV2 and TRBJ2-7, with D tentatively TRBD1 (6 bases). The CDR3 runs to 14 residues. Deletions cut 4 bases from V and 3 bases from J, with 13 bases between. CDR1 is SNHLY, CDR2 FYNNEI, per germline. The CDR3 DNA sequence: TGTGCCAGCAGTGCTTCTGAACAGGGCTACGAGCAGTACTTC. Residues: CASSASEQGYEQYF.

Only a few counts were recorded for this clonotype. V usage is TRBV10-3 and J usage is TRBJ2-1, with D perhaps TRBD1 (6 bases). With 4 bases removed from V and 0 bases from J, the gap between germline ends came to 19 bases. CDR1 and CDR2 (germline): ENHRY, SYGVKD. There are 18 residues in the CDR3. DNA for the CDR3: TGTGCCATCAGTGGGAGGTTCGAAGGGGGAGACTCCTACAATGAGCAGTTCTTC. Translated, it gives CAISGRFEGGDSYNEQFF.

The gene calls are TRBV6-5 and TRBJ2-5; 8 bases are shared with TRBD2. The CDR3 runs to 14 residues. V was clipped by 2 bases and J by 5 bases; unmatched bases: 4. Germline values: CDR1 MNHEY, CDR2 SVGAGI. The CDR3 nucleotides are TGTGCCAGCAGTTACGGACCGGGGGGGGAGACCCAGTACTTC. It yields the protein CASSYGPGGETQYF.

This rearrangement joins TRBV4-3 to TRBJ2-3; 12 positions match TRBD2. From germline, CDR1 is LGHNA and CDR2 YSLEER. The length of the CDR3 is 18 residues. With 0 bases clipped from V and 5 bases from J, the junction kept 9 bases outside the gene matches. The CDR3 region is CASSQEPLAGGLRDTQYF. The CDR3 coding sequence is TGCGCCAGCAGCCAAGAACCTCTAGCGGGGGGGCTTAGAGATACGCAGTATTTT.

The V call is TRBV7-9, the J call TRBJ2-1; 10 nucleotides line up with TRBD2. The CDR3 consists of 16 residues. Germline lookup yields CDR1 SEHNR and CDR2 FQNEAQ (reference sequence). Trimming at V came to 5 bases and at J to 5 bases, leaving 9 bases not matched to a gene. CDR3 in amino acids: CASSPNGLADDNEQFF. In DNA form, the CDR3 reads TGTGCCAGCAGCCCCAACGGACTAGCGGACGACAATGAGCAGTTCTTC.

CDR3 nucleotide sequence: TGTGCCAGCAGTTACGCGGGGGGGGGCGATGAGCAGTTCTTC. The encoded protein is CASSYAGGGDEQFF. The chain joins TRBV6-2 or TRBV6-3 to TRBJ2-1; 9 nucleotides line up with TRBD2. Looked up from germline, CDR1 is MNHEY and CDR2 is SVGEGT. V lost 2 bases and J lost 8; bases outside the gene matches: 4. CDR3 length equals 14 residues.

Only a few counts were recorded for this clonotype. The chain carries TRBV20-1 and TRBJ1-2; D gene ambiguous. Trimming took 5 bases from V and 8 from J, leaving 12 bases between them. Germline V gene sequence: CDR1 DFQATT, CDR2 SNEGSKA (reference sequence). This CDR3 region has 11 residues. For the CDR3, the DNA is TGCAGTGCTCGGACGGGAAGGGGCTACACCTTC. This codes for CSARTGRGYTF.

The chain has TRBV7-9 and TRBJ1-1; the D is unclear. Trimming stripped 2 bases from V and 1 base from J, with 14 bases between. CDR1 and CDR2 (germline): SEHNR, FQNEAQ (reference sequence). This CDR3 has 16 amino acids. CDR3 bases: TGTGCCAGCAGCTTATATGGCCCCGGACCGAACACTGAAGCTTTCTTT. The encoded protein is CASSLYGPGPNTEAFF.

The sample holds many counts of this clonotype. The chain employs TRBV7-4 and TRBJ1-6; D uncertain. The CDR3 totals 13 residues. Germline CDR1 is SGHVT and CDR2 is SQSDAQ. Trimming removed 6 bases at V and 6 bases at J, with 9 bases between. The CDR3 here is CASRWRINSPLHF. In nucleotides, the CDR3 is TGTGCCAGCAGATGGAGAATTAATTCACCCCTCCACTTT.

The rearrangement links TRBV10-3 to TRBJ2-1; weak D call: TRBD1 (5 bases). With 8 bases removed from V and 5 bases from J, the gap between germline ends came to 10 bases. This CDR3 has 12 residues. Germline assignment: CDR1 ENHRY and CDR2 SYGVKD. CDR3 sequence (DNA): TGTGCCATCCTGACAGTTCACAATGAGCAGTTCTTC. This encodes CAILTVHNEQFF.

This clonotype was counted between two and nine times. The chain combines TRBV12-5 with TRBJ2-1; D remains unclear. The CDR3 is made up of 15 amino acids. V shed 1 base and J shed 4 bases, with 11 bases lying between them. The V gene's germline CDR1 is LGHNT and CDR2 FRNRAP. The CDR3 spells CASGLEKVPYNEQFF. In DNA form, the CDR3 reads TGTGCTAGTGGTTTGGAGAAGGTCCCATACAATGAGCAGTTCTTC.

This clonotype was counted only a few times. This rearrangement joins TRBV5-1 to TRBJ1-1, with TRBD1 matching over 10 bases. The CDR3 extends over 16 amino acids. J was trimmed by 0 bases and V by 3 bases; bases with no gene match: 5. The germline V gene has CDR1 SGHRS and CDR2 YFSETQ. The CDR3 spells CASSYRGQGMNTEAFF. CDR3 DNA: TGCGCCAGCAGCTACCGGGGACAGGGGATGAACACTGAAGCTTTCTTT.

The J gene is TRBJ2-7, the V gene TRBV19; 7 bases are shared with TRBD1. The J segment lost 4 bases and the V segment lost 3 bases, leaving 18 bases of the junction unmatched. The germline V gene encodes CDR1 LNHDA and CDR2 SQIVND (reference sequence). The CDR3 runs 18 residues. The CDR3 is CASSIDSSRTGVGYEQYV. In DNA, the CDR3 is TGTGCCAGTAGTATCGACTCATCCAGGACAGGTGTGGGGTACGAGCAGTACGTC.

This clonotype was detected ten times or more. The chain employs TRBV19 and TRBJ1-5; 7 bases are a match to TRBD1. CDR3 length: 15 amino acids. The junction had 13 bases not matched to a gene; V was cut back by 7 bases and J by 7 bases. CDR1 is LNHDA and CDR2 is SQIVND in the germline V gene (reference sequence). Written as DNA, the CDR3 is TGTGCCAGTAATTCAGTTTACAGGGGTGGGCAGCCCCAGCATTTT. Its translation: CASNSVYRGGQPQHF.

This clonotype turned up a few times. The gene calls are TRBV6-5 and TRBJ2-7; possible D gene TRBD1, 5 bases. The CDR3 consists of 18 residues. CDR1 is MNHEY, CDR2 SVGAGI, per germline. Trimming pared 2 bases from V and 0 bases from J, leaving 20 bases between. The CDR3 sequence is CASSYGARVQSTSYEQYF. CDR3 nucleotides: TGTGCCAGCAGTTACGGGGCCAGGGTCCAGTCTACCTCCTACGAGCAGTACTTC.

This clonotype was picked up many times. The genes are TRBV12-3 or TRBV12-4 and TRBJ2-5; no clear D. V lost 6 bases and J lost 5, with 10 bases in between. There are 12 residues in the CDR3. The CDR3 region has the DNA TGTGCCAGCAGGGATCCTGAGGAGACCCAGTACTTC. This translates into CASRDPEETQYF.

The J gene is TRBJ2-1, the V gene TRBV6-1; TRBD1 is a possible D gene (6 bases). Germline V gene lookup returns CDR1 MNHNS and CDR2 SASEGT. The CDR3 has 14 amino acids. The V end was cut by 3 bases, the J end by 2 bases, with 8 bases between. CDR3 bases: TGTGCCAGCAGTGAGGACAGTCCCTACAATGAGCAGTTCTTC. Translated: CASSEDSPYNEQFF.

Concerning this clonotype itself: A read error may account for a junction end that differs from germline. The chain carries TRBV5-4 and TRBJ2-1, with a weak D call TRBD1 (5 bases). CDR3 length: 14 amino acids. CDR1 SGHNT and CDR2 YYREEE come from the germline V gene (reference sequence). Written as DNA, the CDR3 is TGTGTCAGCAGCTTGTGGCAGGGCTACAATGAGCAGTTCTTC. Encoded protein: CVSSLWQGYNEQFF.

The chain joins TRBV12-5 to TRBJ1-4; D may be TRBD1 (6 bases). This CDR3 comprises 16 residues. V dropped 2 bases and J dropped 0 bases, with 10 bases sitting between them. Germline V gene sequence: CDR1 LGHNT, CDR2 FRNRAP. Written as DNA, the CDR3 is TGTGCTAGTGGTTTGTTGGAGGGGGCAACTAATGAAAAACTGTTTTTT. The encoded protein is CASGLLEGATNEKLFF.

The chain is built from TRBV4-1 and TRBJ1-1; D may be TRBD1 (5 bases). This CDR3 contains 17 residues. CDR1 and CDR2 from the germline V gene are MGHRA and YSYEKL. Trimming left V 0 bases short and J 3 bases short, with 17 bases between. This CDR3 is CASSQEPGMMLYTEAFF. CDR3 in DNA: TGCGCCAGCAGCCAAGAACCAGGGATGATGTTGTACACTGAAGCTTTCTTT.

J is TRBJ1-1 and V is TRBV7-4; D is ambiguous. The CDR3 covers 13 residues. Germline loops: CDR1 SGHVT, CDR2 SQSDAQ. Trimming left V 5 bases short and J 6 bases short, with 13 bases between. Here the CDR3 reads CASSLNPPAEAFF. The CDR3 coding sequence is TGTGCCAGCAGCCTGAACCCCCCCGCTGAAGCTTTCTTT.

This clonotype turned up a few times. The rearrangement links TRBV10-3 to TRBJ1-1; possible D gene TRBD1, 6 bases. V lost 4 bases to trimming and J lost 4 bases, with 19 bases between them. Per the germline V gene, CDR1 is ENHRY and CDR2 is SYGVKD. The CDR3 is 16 amino acids. The DNA for the CDR3 is TGTGCCATCAGTGGGGTCGAGGGGGGGAGGGGCACTGAAGCTTTCTTT. It translates to CAISGVEGGRGTEAFF.

Concerning this clonotype: A much larger clonotype is one base distant, so this may be a read error. The chain links TRBV7-2 to TRBJ1-2; 12 nucleotides align to TRBD1. The CDR3 runs to 16 residues. V lost 8 bases and J lost 5; bases outside the gene matches: 12. The germline CDR1 and CDR2 sequences are SGHTA and FQGNSA. The CDR3 loop is CASGLSGGQGAYGYTF. The CDR3 DNA sequence: TGTGCCAGCGGCCTATCGGGGGGACAGGGGGCTTATGGCTACACCTTC.

This clonotype was observed at least ten times. The V call is TRBV7-9, the J call TRBJ1-1; D remains ambiguous. Trimming took off 1 base at V and 1 base at J, with 7 bases between the two ends. Germline lookup yields CDR1 SEHNR and CDR2 FQNEAQ (reference sequence). The CDR3 is made up of 14 amino acids. The CDR3 loop is CASSLVVGNTEAFF. The CDR3 nucleotides are TGTGCCAGCAGCTTAGTCGTCGGGAACACTGAAGCTTTCTTT.

The V and J genes are TRBV4-3 and TRBJ2-2; D ambiguous. The CDR3 loop spans 13 amino acids. V was trimmed by 0 bases and J by 9 bases, leaving 8 bases between them. Germline CDR1 and CDR2: LGHNA and YSLEER. This CDR3 is CASSQDGSWELFF. In DNA form, the CDR3 reads TGCGCCAGCAGCCAAGATGGTTCTTGGGAGCTGTTTTTT.

Note on this clonotype: The junction departs from germline at one end; a sequencing error may be responsible. For the CDR3, the DNA is TGTGTCAGCAGCTCGGGCCGGGACAGGGGCCAAGAGACCCAGTACTTC. Protein: CVSSSGRDRGQETQYF. V and J are TRBV7-3 and TRBJ2-5; 10 bases line up with TRBD1. The length of the CDR3 is 16 residues. Germline assignment: CDR1 SGHTA and CDR2 FQGTGA.

V and J are TRBV20-1 and TRBJ1-5, with 7 nucleotides matching TRBD1. CDR3 length: 13 amino acids. Looked up from germline, CDR1 is DFQATT and CDR2 is SNEGSKA (reference sequence). J was trimmed by 5 bases and V by 6 bases; bases with no gene match: 7. This CDR3 is CSAGAGGDQPQHF. The DNA of the CDR3 is TGCAGTGCAGGGGCAGGGGGAGATCAGCCCCAGCATTTT.

The CDR3 spells CASSVEGAYEQFF. CDR3 bases: TGTGCCAGCAGCGTTGAGGGGGCCTATGAGCAGTTCTTC. The chain uses TRBV9 and TRBJ2-1; 7 bases map to TRBD1. The CDR3 is made up of 13 amino acids. CDR1 SGDLS and CDR2 YYNGEE come from the germline V gene. The V segment lost 2 bases and the J segment 8 bases; nucleotides outside the gene matches: 4.